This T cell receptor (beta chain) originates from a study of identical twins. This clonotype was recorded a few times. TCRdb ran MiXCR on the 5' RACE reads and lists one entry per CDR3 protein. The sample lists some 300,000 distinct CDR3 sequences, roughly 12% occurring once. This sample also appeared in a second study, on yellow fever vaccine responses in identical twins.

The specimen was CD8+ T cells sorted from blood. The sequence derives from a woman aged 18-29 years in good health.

CDR3 bases: TGTGCCAGCCATGAAGGAGCGGGGGGGCAGGTCGATACGCAGTATTTT. It yields the protein CASHEGAGGQVDTQYF. The V and J genes are TRBV5-8 and TRBJ2-3, with 10 bases that match TRBD2. The CDR3 runs 16 residues. The J segment lost 6 bases and the V segment lost 7 bases, leaving 14 bases of the junction unmatched. Looked up from germline, CDR1 is SGHTS and CDR2 is YDEGEE.